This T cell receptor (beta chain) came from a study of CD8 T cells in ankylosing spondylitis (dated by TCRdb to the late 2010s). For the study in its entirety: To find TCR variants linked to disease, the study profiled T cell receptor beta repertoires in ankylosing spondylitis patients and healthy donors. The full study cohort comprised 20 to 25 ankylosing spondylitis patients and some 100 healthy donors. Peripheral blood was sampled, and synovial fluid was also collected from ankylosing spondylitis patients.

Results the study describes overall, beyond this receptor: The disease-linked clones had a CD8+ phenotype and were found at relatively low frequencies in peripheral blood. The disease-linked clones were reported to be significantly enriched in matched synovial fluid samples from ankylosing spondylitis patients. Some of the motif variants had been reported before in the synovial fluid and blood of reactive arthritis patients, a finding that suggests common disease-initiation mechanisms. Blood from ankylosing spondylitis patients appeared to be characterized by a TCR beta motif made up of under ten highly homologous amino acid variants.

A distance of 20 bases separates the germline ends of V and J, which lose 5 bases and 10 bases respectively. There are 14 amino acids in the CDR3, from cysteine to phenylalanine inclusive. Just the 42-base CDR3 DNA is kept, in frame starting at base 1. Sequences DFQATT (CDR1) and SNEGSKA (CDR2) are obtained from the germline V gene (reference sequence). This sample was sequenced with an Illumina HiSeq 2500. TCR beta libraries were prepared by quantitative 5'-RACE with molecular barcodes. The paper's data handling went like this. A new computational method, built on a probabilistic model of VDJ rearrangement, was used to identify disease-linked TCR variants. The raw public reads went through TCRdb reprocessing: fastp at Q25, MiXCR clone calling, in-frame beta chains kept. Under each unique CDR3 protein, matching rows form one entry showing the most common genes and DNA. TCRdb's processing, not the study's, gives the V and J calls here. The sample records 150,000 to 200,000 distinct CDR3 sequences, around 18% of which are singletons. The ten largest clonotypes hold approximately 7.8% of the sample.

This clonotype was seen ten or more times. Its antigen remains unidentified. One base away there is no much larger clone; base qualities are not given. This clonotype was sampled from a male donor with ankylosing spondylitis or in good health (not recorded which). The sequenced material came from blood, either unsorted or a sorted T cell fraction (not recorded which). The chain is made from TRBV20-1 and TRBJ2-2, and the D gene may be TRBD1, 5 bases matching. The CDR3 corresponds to CSAPRPKRQTELFF. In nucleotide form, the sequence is TGCAGTGCTCCCCGCCCTAAAAGACAGACGGAGCTGTTTTTT.